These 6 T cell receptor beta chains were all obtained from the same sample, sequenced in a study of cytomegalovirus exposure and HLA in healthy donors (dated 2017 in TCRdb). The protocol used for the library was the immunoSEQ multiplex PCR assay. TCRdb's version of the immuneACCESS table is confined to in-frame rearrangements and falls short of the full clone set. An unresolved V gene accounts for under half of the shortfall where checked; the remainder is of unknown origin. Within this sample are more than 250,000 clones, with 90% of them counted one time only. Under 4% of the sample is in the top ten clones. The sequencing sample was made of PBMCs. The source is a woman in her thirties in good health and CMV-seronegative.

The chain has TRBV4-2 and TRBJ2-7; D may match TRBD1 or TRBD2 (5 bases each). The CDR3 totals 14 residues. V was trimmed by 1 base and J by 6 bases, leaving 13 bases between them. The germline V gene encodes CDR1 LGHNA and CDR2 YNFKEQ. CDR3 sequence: CASSQVEGLIEQYF. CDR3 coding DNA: TGTGCCAGCAGCCAAGTTGAGGGGCTGATCGAGCAGTACTTC.

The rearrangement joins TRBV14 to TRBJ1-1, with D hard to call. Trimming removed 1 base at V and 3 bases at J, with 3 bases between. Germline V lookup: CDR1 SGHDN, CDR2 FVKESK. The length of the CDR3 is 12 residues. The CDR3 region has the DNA TGTGCCAGCAGCCAAGTGTACACTGAAGCTTTCTTT. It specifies CASSQVYTEAFF.

CDR3 nucleotides: TGTGCCAGCAGTTACCAGGGGGGTAGAAACGAGCAGTACTTC. Amino acid sequence: CASSYQGGRNEQYF. This sequence joins TRBV27 and TRBJ2-7, with D perhaps matching TRBD1 (7 bases). Trimming cost V 4 bases and J 5 bases, with 15 bases left between them. This CDR3 contains 14 residues. The germline CDR1 and CDR2 sequences are MNHEY and SMNVEV (reference sequence).

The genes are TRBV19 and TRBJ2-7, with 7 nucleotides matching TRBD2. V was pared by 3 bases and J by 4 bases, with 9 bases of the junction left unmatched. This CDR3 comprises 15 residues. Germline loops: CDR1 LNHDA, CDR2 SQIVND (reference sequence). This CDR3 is CASSIGAGVRYEQYF. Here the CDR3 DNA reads TGTGCCAGTAGTATTGGGGCGGGAGTAAGGTACGAGCAGTACTTC.

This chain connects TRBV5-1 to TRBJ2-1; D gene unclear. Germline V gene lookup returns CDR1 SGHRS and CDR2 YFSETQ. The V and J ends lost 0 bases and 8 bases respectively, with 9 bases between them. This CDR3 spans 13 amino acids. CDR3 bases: TGCGCCAGCAGCTTGGCGGCTATTGATGAGCAGTTCTTC. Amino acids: CASSLAAIDEQFF.

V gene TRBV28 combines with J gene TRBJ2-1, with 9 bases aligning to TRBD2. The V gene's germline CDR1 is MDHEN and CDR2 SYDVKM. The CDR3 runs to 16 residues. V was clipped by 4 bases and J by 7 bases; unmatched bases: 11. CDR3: CASSSRAGGFRNEQFF. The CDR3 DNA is TGTGCCAGCAGTTCCCGAGCGGGAGGTTTCCGTAATGAGCAGTTCTTC.